The 26 T cell receptor beta chains presented below share a single source sample, sequenced in a study of blood T cell repertoires in COVID-19. This table comes from immunoSEQ multiplex PCR, and its TCRdb copy is limited to in-frame clones, with some not included. The table shows about 34,000 clones, with around 92% occurring only once. Sequencing was performed on peripheral blood. These receptors were obtained from a woman of 80 years or more with acute or convalescent COVID-19.

This chain uses TRBV3-1 (or the pseudogene TRBV3-2) with TRBJ2-3; 10 bases match TRBD2. Trimming at V came to 0 bases and at J to 2 bases, leaving 5 bases not matched to a gene. CDR1 is LGHDT and CDR2 is YNNKEL in the germline V gene (reference sequence). The CDR3 contains 17 residues. Written as DNA, the CDR3 is TGTGCCAGCAGCCAAGAGGGAGCGGGGGGGTCCACAGATACGCAGTATTTT. As protein: CASSQEGAGGSTDTQYF.

The chain carries TRBV19 and TRBJ1-2; 7 bases are a match to TRBD1. Germline CDR1 is LNHDA and CDR2 is SQIVND (reference sequence). The CDR3 is 20 residues long. V dropped 3 bases and J dropped 8; count of bases not matched to a gene: 27. The CDR3 here is CASSIGVRVRDSAPFGGYTF. In DNA, the CDR3 is TGTGCCAGTAGTATCGGGGTAAGGGTCCGGGACAGTGCCCCTTTCGGAGGCTACACCTTC.

This clone came up once. The chain couples TRBV18 to TRBJ2-5, with a weak D call TRBD2 (6 bases). From germline, CDR1 is KGHSH and CDR2 LQKENI. V gave up 4 bases and J gave up 4 bases, with 13 bases separating them. CDR3 length: 14 amino acids. The CDR3 sequence is CASSRGTSPETQYF. CDR3 nucleotide sequence: TGTGCCAGCTCACGGGGCACTAGCCCAGAGACCCAGTACTTC.

As regards this clone: The junction differs from germline at one of its ends, possibly a read error. The genes are TRBV2 and TRBJ2-7; TRBD1 aligns across 9 bases. Germline CDR1 is SNHLY and CDR2 is FYNNEI. This CDR3 contains 14 residues. CDR3 coding DNA: TGTGCCAGCACTGAAGGACAGGGGAGGTACGAGCAGTACTTC. This codes for CASTEGQGRYEQYF.

The chain recombines TRBV19 with TRBJ1-2; TRBD1 might be the D (5 bases). Germline V gene lookup returns CDR1 LNHDA and CDR2 SQIVND (reference sequence). Trimming removed 4 bases at V and 6 bases at J, with 12 bases between. The CDR3 sequence is 13 residues long. CDR3 DNA sequence: TGTGCCAGTAGTAAGCTAAGGGGAAATGGCTACACCTTC. Protein sequence: CASSKLRGNGYTF.

This chain links TRBV7-6 with TRBJ2-3, with TRBD1 matching 9 bases. J was trimmed by 6 bases and V by 4 bases; bases with no gene match: 8. CDR1 is SGHVS and CDR2 is FNYEAQ in the germline V gene. The CDR3 consists of 15 residues. The CDR3 nucleotides read TGTGCCAGCAGCTCGGTGGGACAGGGCTCCGATACGCAGTATTTT. Translating it yields CASSSVGQGSDTQYF.

The V gene is TRBV4-3, the J gene TRBJ1-1; 7 nucleotides match TRBD1. V was pared by 0 bases and J by 1 base, with 5 bases of the junction left unmatched. The V gene's germline CDR1 is LGHNA and CDR2 YSLEER. The length of the CDR3 is 16 residues. This chain's CDR3 is CASSQERGLRNTEAFF. CDR3 coding DNA: TGCGCCAGCAGCCAAGAGAGGGGGCTACGGAACACTGAAGCTTTCTTT.

The chain combines TRBV7-3 with TRBJ1-2, with D maybe TRBD1 (6 bases). Germline lookup yields CDR1 SGHTA and CDR2 FQGTGA. This CDR3 region has 16 residues. V lost 1 base, J lost 7 bases, and 19 bases lay in between. CDR3 in DNA: TGTGCCAGCAGCTTAAATTACGGGCGGGGGCTGAGTGGCTACACCTTC. Its protein product is CASSLNYGRGLSGYTF.

This clone has only one observation. The chain has TRBV24-1 and TRBJ2-2; 12 bases fit TRBD1. The germline gives CDR1 KGHDR, CDR2 SFDVKD. The CDR3 is made up of 18 amino acids. V lost 2 bases to trimming and J lost 5 bases; unmatched junction nucleotides: 8. This chain's CDR3 is CATSDSGQGAMRTGELFF. DNA of the CDR3: TGTGCCACCAGTGATTCGGGACAGGGGGCGATGAGAACCGGGGAGCTGTTTTTT.

This chain joins TRBV27 and TRBJ2-1; TRBD2 is a possible D gene (6 bases). CDR1 and CDR2 from the germline V gene are MNHEY and SMNVEV (reference sequence). CDR3 length equals 15 residues. V gave up 2 bases and J gave up 4 bases, with 12 bases separating them. This CDR3 reads CASSLDGRGYNEQFF. CDR3 in DNA: TGTGCCAGCAGTTTAGATGGGCGGGGATACAATGAGCAGTTCTTC.

The chain joins TRBV7-6 to TRBJ2-5; 10 nucleotides match TRBD2. Germline V lookup: CDR1 SGHVS, CDR2 FNYEAQ. The trim removed 2 bases at V and 3 bases at J, leaving 6 bases unmatched. There are 16 residues in the CDR3. The CDR3 protein is CASSLRAGGAEETQYF. CDR3 DNA: TGTGCCAGCAGCTTAAGAGCGGGGGGGGCAGAAGAGACCCAGTACTTC. Full variable domain (remainder filled in from reference TRBV7-6 and TRBJ2-5): GAGVSQSPRYKVTKRGQDVALRCDPISGHVSLYWYRQALGQGPEFLTYFNYEAQQDKSGLPNDRFSAERPEGSISTLTIQRTEQRDSAMYRCASSLRAGGAEETQYFGPGTRLLVL.

The V call is TRBV5-1, the J call TRBJ2-1; 8 bases are a match to TRBD1. CDR1 is SGHRS, CDR2 YFSETQ, per germline. This CDR3 contains 21 residues. With V trimmed by 3 bases and J by 5 bases, 25 bases remained unmatched. The CDR3 loop reads CASSSKYLRTGQSFLDNEQFF. Written as DNA, the CDR3 is TGCGCCAGCAGCTCAAAATACCTACGGACAGGGCAGAGTTTTTTGGACAATGAGCAGTTCTTC.

The V call is TRBV29-1, the J call TRBJ2-3; D might be TRBD1 (6 bases). Trimming took 7 bases from V and 2 from J, leaving 13 bases between them. Germline CDR1 and CDR2: SQVTM and ANQGSEA. The CDR3 runs 13 residues. CDR3: CSGAQGFTDTQYF. CDR3 DNA: TGCAGCGGAGCACAGGGTTTCACAGATACGCAGTATTTT.

The chain is built from TRBV5-6 and TRBJ2-7, with D possibly being TRBD1 (6 bases). This CDR3 region has 15 residues. The V end lost 0 bases, the J end lost 0 bases, and 10 bases lay between the germline ends. Germline assignment: CDR1 SGHDT and CDR2 YYEEEE. CDR3 DNA: TGTGCCAGCAGCTTGGAAGCGGACAGCTCCTACGAGCAGTACTTC. This encodes CASSLEADSSYEQYF.

This clone was seen just once. The chain carries TRBV10-1 and TRBJ2-1; perhaps TRBD2 as D (5 bases). Trimming took off 2 bases at V and 5 bases at J, with 13 bases between the two ends. Germline values: CDR1 WNHNN, CDR2 SYGVQD (reference sequence). The CDR3 is 15 amino acids. The CDR3 coding sequence is TGCGCCAGCAGTGAGCAGGCGGGCCCTGACAATGAGCAGTTCTTC. Its translation: CASSEQAGPDNEQFF.

This sequence joins TRBV19 and TRBJ1-5; D uncertain. Germline CDR1 is LNHDA and CDR2 is SQIVND (reference sequence). The CDR3 extends over 11 amino acids. V was shortened by 5 bases and J by 9 bases, with 8 bases between the two germline ends. CDR3 amino acids: CASSLAGPQHF. The CDR3 nucleotides are TGTGCCAGTAGTTTAGCGGGGCCCCAGCATTTT.

V usage is TRBV7-6 and J usage is TRBJ2-2; tentative D call: TRBD2 (5 bases). CDR1 is SGHVS, CDR2 FNYEAQ, per germline. The CDR3 runs to 15 residues. Deletions cut 0 bases from V and 2 bases from J, with 7 bases between. The CDR3 protein is CASSLAGSNTGELFF. The CDR3 DNA follows: TGTGCCAGCAGCTTAGCGGGGAGCAACACCGGGGAGCTGTTTTTT.

The rearrangement uses TRBV14 and TRBJ1-3; the match to TRBD1 covers 8 bases. V lost 2 bases and J lost 2; bases outside the gene matches: 5. Germline CDR1 is SGHDN and CDR2 is FVKESK. The CDR3 runs 16 residues. The CDR3, as DNA: TGTGCCAGCAGCCAAAGGAAGACAGGGGCTGGAAACACCATATATTTT. It specifies CASSQRKTGAGNTIYF.

This chain links TRBV2 with TRBJ2-2, with D possibly being TRBD1 (5 bases). The V gene's germline CDR1 is SNHLY and CDR2 FYNNEI. The V end was cut by 3 bases, the J end by 4 bases, with 9 bases between. This CDR3 spans 14 amino acids. This CDR3 reads CASSEAGITGELFF. As DNA, the CDR3 is TGTGCCAGCAGTGAGGCAGGGATCACCGGGGAGCTGTTTTTT.

The CDR3 loop reads CASSSFRGQGDEQFF. The CDR3 bases are TGTGCCAGCAGCTCCTTTCGGGGACAGGGAGATGAGCAGTTCTTC. This rearrangement joins TRBV13 to TRBJ2-1, with TRBD1 matching over 9 bases. V trimming: 4 bases; J trimming: 8 bases; junction bases outside the gene matches: 9. CDR1 is PRHDT, CDR2 FYEKMQ, per germline (reference sequence). This CDR3 is 15 amino acids long.

The chain joins TRBV7-9 to TRBJ2-1; unclear D gene. Germline-derived CDR1 and CDR2 are SEHNR and FQNEAQ (reference sequence). This CDR3 has 13 residues. Trimming stripped 2 bases from V and 4 bases from J, with 6 bases between. The CDR3 reads CASSLSQYNEQFF. DNA of the CDR3: TGTGCCAGCAGCTTAAGTCAGTACAATGAGCAGTTCTTC.

CDR3 bases: TGCGCCAGCAGCCTCTCGACAGGGAACTATGGCTACACCTTC. It specifies CASSLSTGNYGYTF. This chain links TRBV4-3 with TRBJ1-2; TRBD1 matches at 7 bases. J gave up 2 bases and V 4 bases, and 4 bases lay outside the gene matches. Germline lookup yields CDR1 LGHNA and CDR2 YSLEER. The CDR3 runs 14 residues.

This clone was detected once. This sequence joins TRBV5-1 and TRBJ1-5, with TRBD1 as a possible D gene (5 bases). CDR1 is SGHRS, CDR2 YFSETQ, per germline. The CDR3 has 14 residues. Trimming cost V 2 bases and J 4 bases, with 10 bases left between them. DNA for the CDR3: TGCGCCAGCAGCTTAGGAGGGGAAAATCAGCCCCAGCATTTT. This translates into CASSLGGENQPQHF.

This clone has only a few counts. The chain recombines TRBV20-1 with TRBJ2-1; tentative D call: TRBD1 (6 bases). The V gene's germline CDR1 is DFQATT and CDR2 SNEGSKA (reference sequence). Trimming shortened V by 3 bases and J by 0 bases, and 21 bases separated the two germline ends. The CDR3 is 18 residues long. The CDR3 region is CSASVFSMRGSSYNEQFF. In nucleotides, the CDR3 is TGCAGTGCTAGTGTTTTCTCTATGAGGGGGAGCTCCTACAATGAGCAGTTCTTC.

V gene TRBV12-3 or TRBV12-4 combines with J gene TRBJ2-2; D is perhaps TRBD1 (5 bases). V was trimmed by 6 bases and J by 5 bases, leaving 7 bases between them. The CDR3 spans 12 residues. CDR3 coding DNA: TGTGCCAGCAGGGGGCCGACCGGGGAGCTGTTTTTT. It is translated as CASRGPTGELFF.

The rearrangement uses TRBV3-1 (or the pseudogene TRBV3-2) and TRBJ1-5; 8 bases agree with TRBD1. After removal of 6 bases from V and 7 bases from J, the junction contained 5 bases not matched to a gene. The CDR3 is 13 amino acids. Germline CDR1 is LGHDT and CDR2 is YNNKEL (reference sequence). CDR3 nucleotides: TGTGCCAGCAGTCCGACAGGGGAGCAGCCCCAGCATTTT. Translated, it gives CASSPTGEQPQHF.